This TCR beta chain is drawn from a study of blood T cell repertoires in COVID-19. This CDR3 spans 11 amino acids. V lost 1 base and J 13 bases, leaving 8 bases between the germline ends. Germline CDR1 reads MNHNS; CDR2 reads SASEGT. Profiling relied on immunoSEQ multiplex PCR, and the TCRdb table lists in-frame clones only, not all of them. The data show more than 200,000 clones, under 90% seen once. The sequenced material came from PBMCs or T cells enriched from blood (not recorded which). The chain has TRBV6-1 and TRBJ2-4; no clear D. The receptor was derived from a man between 60 and 75 years old who had recovered from COVID-19. Here the CDR3 DNA reads TGTGCCAGCAGTGAAGGTGGCCTCCAGTACTTC. It encodes CASSEGGLQYF.